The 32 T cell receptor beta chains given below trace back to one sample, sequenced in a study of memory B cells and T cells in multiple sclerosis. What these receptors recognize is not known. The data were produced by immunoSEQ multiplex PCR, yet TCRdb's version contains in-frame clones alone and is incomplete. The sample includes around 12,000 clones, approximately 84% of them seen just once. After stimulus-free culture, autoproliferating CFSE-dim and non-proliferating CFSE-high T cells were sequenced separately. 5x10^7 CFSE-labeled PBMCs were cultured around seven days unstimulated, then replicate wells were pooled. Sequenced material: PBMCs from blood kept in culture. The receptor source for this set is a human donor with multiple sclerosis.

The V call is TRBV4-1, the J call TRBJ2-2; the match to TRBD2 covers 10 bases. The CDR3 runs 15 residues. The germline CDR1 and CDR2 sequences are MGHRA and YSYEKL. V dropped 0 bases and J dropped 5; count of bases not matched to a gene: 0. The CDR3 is CASSQEGLATGELFF. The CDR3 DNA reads TGCGCCAGCAGCCAAGAGGGACTAGCGACCGGGGAGCTGTTTTTT.

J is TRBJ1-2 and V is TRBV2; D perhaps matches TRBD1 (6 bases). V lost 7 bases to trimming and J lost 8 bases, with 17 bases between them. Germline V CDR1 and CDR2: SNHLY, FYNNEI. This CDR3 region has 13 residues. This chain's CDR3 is CASTEGGSRGYTF. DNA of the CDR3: TGTGCCAGCACGGAGGGGGGGTCGAGGGGCTACACCTTC.

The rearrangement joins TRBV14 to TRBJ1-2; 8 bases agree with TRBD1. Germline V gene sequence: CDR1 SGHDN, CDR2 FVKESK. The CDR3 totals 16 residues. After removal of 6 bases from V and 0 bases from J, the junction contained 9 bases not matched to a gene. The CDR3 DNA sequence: TGTGCCAGCAGGAGGACAGGGTCCGGGGCTAACTATGGCTACACCTTC. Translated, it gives CASRRTGSGANYGYTF.

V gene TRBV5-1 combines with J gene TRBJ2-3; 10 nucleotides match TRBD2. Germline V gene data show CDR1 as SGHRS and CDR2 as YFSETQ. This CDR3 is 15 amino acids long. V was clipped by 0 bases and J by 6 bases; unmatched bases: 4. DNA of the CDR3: TGCGCCAGCAGCTTGGGTCTAGCGGGGGTCGATACGCAGTATTTT. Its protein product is CASSLGLAGVDTQYF.

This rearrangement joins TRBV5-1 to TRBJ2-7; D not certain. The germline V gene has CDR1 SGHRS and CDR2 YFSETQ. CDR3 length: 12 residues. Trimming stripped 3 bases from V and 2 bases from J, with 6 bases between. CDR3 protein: CASSSLTYEQYF. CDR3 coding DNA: TGCGCCAGCAGCTCCCTCACCTACGAGCAGTACTTC.

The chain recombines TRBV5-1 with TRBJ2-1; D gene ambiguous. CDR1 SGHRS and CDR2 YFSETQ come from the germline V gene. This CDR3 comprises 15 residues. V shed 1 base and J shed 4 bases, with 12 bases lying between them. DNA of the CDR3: TGCGCCAGCAGCTTGTGGTCCGGAGATTACAATGAGCAGTTCTTC. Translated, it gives CASSLWSGDYNEQFF.

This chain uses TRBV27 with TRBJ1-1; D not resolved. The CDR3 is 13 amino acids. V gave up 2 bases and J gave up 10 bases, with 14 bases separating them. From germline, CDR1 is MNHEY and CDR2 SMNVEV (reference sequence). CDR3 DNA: TGTGCCAGCAGTTTAACCGGAGGTATTTCAGCTTTCTTT. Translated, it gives CASSLTGGISAFF.

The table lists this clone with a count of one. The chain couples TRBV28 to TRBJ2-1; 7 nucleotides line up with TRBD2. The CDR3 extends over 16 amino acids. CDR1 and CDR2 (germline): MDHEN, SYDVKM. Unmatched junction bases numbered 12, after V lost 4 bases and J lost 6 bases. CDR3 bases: TGTGCCAGCAGTTATACCCCCCGGGAGGTGGGCAATGAGCAGTTCTTC. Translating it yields CASSYTPREVGNEQFF.

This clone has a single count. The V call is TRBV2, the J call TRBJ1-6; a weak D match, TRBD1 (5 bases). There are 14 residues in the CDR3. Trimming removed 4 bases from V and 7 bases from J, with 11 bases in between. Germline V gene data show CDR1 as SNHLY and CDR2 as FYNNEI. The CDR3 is CASSGRAPNSPLHF. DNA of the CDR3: TGTGCCAGCAGTGGCAGGGCCCCCAATTCACCCCTCCACTTT. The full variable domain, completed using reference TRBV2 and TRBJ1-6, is EPEVTQTPSHQVTQMGQEVILRCVPISNHLYFYWYRQILGQKVEFLVSFYNNEISEKSEIFDDQFSVERPDGSNFTLKIRSTKLEDSAMYFCASSGRAPNSPLHFGNGTRLTVT.

The CDR3 sequence: CASSLSGLYGYTF. In DNA, the CDR3 is TGTGCCAGCAGTTTATCCGGACTCTATGGCTACACCTTC. The chain combines TRBV28 with TRBJ1-2; D uncertain. V lost 1 base and J 4 bases, leaving 7 bases between the germline ends. This CDR3 comprises 13 residues. CDR1 is MDHEN and CDR2 is SYDVKM in the germline V gene.

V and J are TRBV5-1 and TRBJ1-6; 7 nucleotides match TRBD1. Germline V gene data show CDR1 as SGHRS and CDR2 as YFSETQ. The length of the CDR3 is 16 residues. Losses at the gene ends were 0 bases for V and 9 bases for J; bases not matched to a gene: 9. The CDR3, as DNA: TGCGCCAGCAGCTTGGCCGACGGGACAGAAGTTTCACCCCTCCACTTT. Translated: CASSLADGTEVSPLHF. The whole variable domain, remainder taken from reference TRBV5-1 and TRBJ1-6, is KAGVTQTPRYLIKTRGQQVTLSCSPISGHRSVSWYQQTPGQGLQFLFEYFSETQRNKGNFPGRFSGRQFSNSRSEMNVSTLELGDSALYLCASSLADGTEVSPLHFGNGTRLTVT.

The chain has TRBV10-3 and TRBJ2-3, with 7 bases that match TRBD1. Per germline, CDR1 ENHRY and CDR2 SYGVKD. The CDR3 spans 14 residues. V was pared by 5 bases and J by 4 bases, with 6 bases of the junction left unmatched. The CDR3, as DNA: TGTGCCATCAGTTTTACAGGGGACGCAGATACGCAGTATTTT. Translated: CAISFTGDADTQYF.

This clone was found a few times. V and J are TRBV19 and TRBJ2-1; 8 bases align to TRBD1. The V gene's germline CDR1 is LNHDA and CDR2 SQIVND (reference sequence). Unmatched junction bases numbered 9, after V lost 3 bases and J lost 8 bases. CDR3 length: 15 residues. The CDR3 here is CASSIRGQGFDEQFF. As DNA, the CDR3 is TGTGCCAGTAGTATTCGTGGACAGGGATTCGATGAGCAGTTCTTC.

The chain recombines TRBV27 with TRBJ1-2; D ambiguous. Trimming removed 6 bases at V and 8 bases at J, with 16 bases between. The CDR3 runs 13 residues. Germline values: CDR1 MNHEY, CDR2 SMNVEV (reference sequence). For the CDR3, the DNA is TGTGCCAGCAGCCGGGGTAAGGGTTGGGGCTACACCTTC. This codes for CASSRGKGWGYTF.

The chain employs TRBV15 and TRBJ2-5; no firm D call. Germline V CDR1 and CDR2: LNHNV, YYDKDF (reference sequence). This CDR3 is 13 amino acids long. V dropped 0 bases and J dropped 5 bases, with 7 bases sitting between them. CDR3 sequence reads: CATSRDVGETQYF. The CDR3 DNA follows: TGTGCCACCAGCAGAGACGTGGGGGAGACCCAGTACTTC. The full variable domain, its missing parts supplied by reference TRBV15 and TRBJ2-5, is DAMVIQNPRYQVTQFGKPVTLSCSQTLNHNVMYWYQQKSSQAPKLLFHYYDKDFNNEADTPDNFQSRRPNTSFCFLDIRSPGLGDTAMYLCATSRDVGETQYFGPGTRLLVL.

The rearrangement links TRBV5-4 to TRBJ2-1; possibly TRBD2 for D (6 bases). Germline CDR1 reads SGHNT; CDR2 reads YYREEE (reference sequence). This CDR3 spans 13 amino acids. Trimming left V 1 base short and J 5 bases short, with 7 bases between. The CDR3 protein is CASSLKRDNEQFF. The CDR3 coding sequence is TGTGCCAGCAGCTTGAAGCGGGACAATGAGCAGTTCTTC.

The CDR3 nucleotides read TGTGCCAGCAGCGAGTCCCCGACGAGTTACTACGAGCAGTACTTC. Residues: CASSESPTSYYEQYF. V and J are TRBV7-2 and TRBJ2-7, with D hard to call. Trimming removed 5 bases at V and 3 bases at J, with 17 bases between. The CDR3 totals 15 residues. CDR1 is SGHTA and CDR2 is FQGNSA in the germline V gene.

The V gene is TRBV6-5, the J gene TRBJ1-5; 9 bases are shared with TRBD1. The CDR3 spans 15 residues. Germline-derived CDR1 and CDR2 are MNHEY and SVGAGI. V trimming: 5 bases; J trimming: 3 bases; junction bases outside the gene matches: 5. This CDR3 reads CASSRGQGDNQPQHF. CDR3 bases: TGTGCCAGCAGTAGGGGACAGGGAGACAATCAGCCCCAGCATTTT.

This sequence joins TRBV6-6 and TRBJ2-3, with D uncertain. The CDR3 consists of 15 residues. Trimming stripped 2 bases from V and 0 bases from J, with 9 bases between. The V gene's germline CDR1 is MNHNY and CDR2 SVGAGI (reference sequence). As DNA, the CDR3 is TGTGCCAGCAGTTACGGGGAAACAAGCACAGATACGCAGTATTTT. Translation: CASSYGETSTDTQYF.

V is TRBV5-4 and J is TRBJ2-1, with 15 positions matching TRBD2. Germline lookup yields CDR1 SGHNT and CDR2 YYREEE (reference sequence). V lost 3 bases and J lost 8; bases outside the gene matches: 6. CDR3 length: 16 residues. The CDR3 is CASSSGLAGGRDEQFF. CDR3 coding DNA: TGTGCCAGCAGCTCGGGACTAGCGGGGGGCAGGGATGAGCAGTTCTTC.

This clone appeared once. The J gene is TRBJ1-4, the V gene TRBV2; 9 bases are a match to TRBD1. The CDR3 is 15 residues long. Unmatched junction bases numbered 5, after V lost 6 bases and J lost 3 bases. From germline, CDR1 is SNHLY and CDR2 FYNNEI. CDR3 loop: CASSRQGGANEKLFF. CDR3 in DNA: TGTGCCAGCAGCCGACAGGGGGGGGCTAATGAAAAACTGTTTTTT.

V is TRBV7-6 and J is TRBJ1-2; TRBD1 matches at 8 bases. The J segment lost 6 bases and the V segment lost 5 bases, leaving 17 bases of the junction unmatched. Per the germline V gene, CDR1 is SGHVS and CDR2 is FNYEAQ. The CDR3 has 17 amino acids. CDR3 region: CASSPSPAAGGVNGYTF. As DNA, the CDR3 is TGTGCCAGCAGCCCTAGCCCAGCGGCAGGGGGCGTTAATGGCTACACCTTC.

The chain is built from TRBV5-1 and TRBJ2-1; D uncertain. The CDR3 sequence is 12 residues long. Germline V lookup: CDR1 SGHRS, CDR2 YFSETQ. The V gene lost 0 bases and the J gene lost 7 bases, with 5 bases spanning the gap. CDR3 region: CASSLEGNEQFF. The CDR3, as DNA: TGCGCCAGCAGCTTGGAGGGAAATGAGCAGTTCTTC. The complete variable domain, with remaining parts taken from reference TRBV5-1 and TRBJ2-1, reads KAGVTQTPRYLIKTRGQQVTLSCSPISGHRSVSWYQQTPGQGLQFLFEYFSETQRNKGNFPGRFSGRQFSNSRSEMNVSTLELGDSALYLCASSLEGNEQFFGPGTRLTVL.

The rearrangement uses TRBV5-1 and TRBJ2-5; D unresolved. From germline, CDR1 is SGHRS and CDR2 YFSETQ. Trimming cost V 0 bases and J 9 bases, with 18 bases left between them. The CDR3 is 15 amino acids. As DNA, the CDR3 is TGCGCCAGCAGCTTGGACGGTGGTGCCGGAAAGGCCCAGTACTTC. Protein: CASSLDGGAGKAQYF.

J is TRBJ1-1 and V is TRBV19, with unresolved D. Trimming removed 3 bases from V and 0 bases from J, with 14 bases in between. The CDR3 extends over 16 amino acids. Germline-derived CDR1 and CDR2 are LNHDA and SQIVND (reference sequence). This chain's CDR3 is CASSISTLTMNTEAFF. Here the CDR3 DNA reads TGTGCCAGTAGTATTTCGACTTTAACGATGAACACTGAAGCTTTCTTT.

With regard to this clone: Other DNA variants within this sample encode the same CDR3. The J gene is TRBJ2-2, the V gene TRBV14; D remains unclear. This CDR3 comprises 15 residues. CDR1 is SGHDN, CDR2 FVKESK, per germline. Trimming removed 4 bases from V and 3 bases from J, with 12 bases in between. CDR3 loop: CASSLYDSYTGELFF. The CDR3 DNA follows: TGTGCCAGCAGCCTCTACGATTCCTACACCGGGGAGCTGTTTTTT.

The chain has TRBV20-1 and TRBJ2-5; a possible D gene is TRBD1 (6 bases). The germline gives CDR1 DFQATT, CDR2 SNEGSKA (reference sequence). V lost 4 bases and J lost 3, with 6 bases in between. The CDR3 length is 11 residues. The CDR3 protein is CSATGEETQYF. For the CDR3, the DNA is TGCAGTGCTACAGGGGAAGAGACCCAGTACTTC.

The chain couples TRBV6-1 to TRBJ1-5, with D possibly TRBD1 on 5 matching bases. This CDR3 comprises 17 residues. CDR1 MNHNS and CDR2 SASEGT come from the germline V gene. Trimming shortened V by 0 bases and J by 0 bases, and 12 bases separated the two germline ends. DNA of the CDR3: TGTGCCAGCAGTGAAGCGTGGACACGATATAGCAATCAGCCCCAGCATTTT. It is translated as CASSEAWTRYSNQPQHF.

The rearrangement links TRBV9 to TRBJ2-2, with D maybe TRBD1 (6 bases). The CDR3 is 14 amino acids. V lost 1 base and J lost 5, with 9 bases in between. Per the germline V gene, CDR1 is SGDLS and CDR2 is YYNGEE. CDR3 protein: CASSVTQGTGELFF. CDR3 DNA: TGTGCCAGCAGCGTAACACAGGGAACCGGGGAGCTGTTTTTT.

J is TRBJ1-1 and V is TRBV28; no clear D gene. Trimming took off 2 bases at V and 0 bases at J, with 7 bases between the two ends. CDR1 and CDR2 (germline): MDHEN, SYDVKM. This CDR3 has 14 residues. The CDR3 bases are TGTGCCAGCAGTTTAGGACCCATGAACACTGAAGCTTTCTTT. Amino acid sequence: CASSLGPMNTEAFF.

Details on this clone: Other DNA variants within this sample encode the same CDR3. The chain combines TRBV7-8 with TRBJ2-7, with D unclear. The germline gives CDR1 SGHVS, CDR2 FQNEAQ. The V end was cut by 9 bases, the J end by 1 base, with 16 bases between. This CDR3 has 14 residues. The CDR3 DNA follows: TGTGCCAGTAGCCCAACCGGGTCATCCTACGAGCAGTACTTC. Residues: CASSPTGSSYEQYF.

CDR3 bases: TGCGCCACGACTAACCAAGAGACCCAGTACTTC. The encoded protein is CATTNQETQYF. The chain couples TRBV10-2 to TRBJ2-5; TRBD2 might be the D (5 bases). Germline V CDR1 and CDR2: WSHSY, SAAADI. This CDR3 contains 11 residues. Trimming left V 10 bases short and J 0 bases short, with 6 bases between.